The source of this T cell receptor beta chain is a study of blood T cell repertoires in COVID-19. About the study: Samples taken during acute and convalescent COVID-19 were collected in the United States, Italy and Spain. In each case, the material was cDNA or gDNA derived from T cells, B-cell-depleted T cells, or PBMCs.

The CDR3 is 13 amino acids. Between the trimmed V and J ends, which lost 5 bases and 5 bases, there was a span of 11 bases. Looked up from germline, CDR1 is KGHSH and CDR2 is LQKENI. Study processing details: How many nucleated cells were present was estimated from reference gene primer amplification. Here immunoSEQ multiplex PCR was the method, and the copy in TCRdb shows in-frame clones only, minus some. V and J calls and clone size are those listed in that table; D and trimming were worked out from the DNA. The profile shows a few hundred thousand clones, about nine tenths of them singletons. The V and J genes are TRBV18 and TRBJ2-3, with TRBD1 as a possible D gene (5 bases). The specimen was peripheral blood. The TCR originated in a young adult with COVID-19, enrolled during active disease. Here the CDR3 reads CASSYLQGDTQYF. CDR3 sequence (DNA): TGTGCCAGCTCATACTTGCAGGGAGATACGCAGTATTTT.